What follows is one T cell receptor beta chain and its context. The data were taken from a study of T cells in localized non-small cell lung cancer. TCRdb's table, derived via immunoSEQ multiplex PCR, lists solely in-frame clones and lacks some. This sample has around 96,000 clones, with roughly 91% found just once. V lost 2 bases, J lost 4 bases, and 2 bases stayed unmatched. Germline V lookup: CDR1 LNHDA, CDR2 SQIVND (reference sequence). The CDR3 is 14 amino acids. V usage is TRBV19 and J usage is TRBJ1-5; 7 bases line up with TRBD1. Sample: PBMCs, taken before any cancer treatment. The TCR was taken from a woman aged 40-75 years with stage II squamous cell lung carcinoma. DNA of the CDR3: TGTGCCAGTAGTATAAGGACAGGAAATCAGCCCCAGCATTTT. Amino acid sequence: CASSIRTGNQPQHF.